This TCR beta chain was obtained from a study of control samples from healthy donors and cancer patients. With V trimmed by 2 bases and J by 12 bases, 9 bases remained unmatched. CDR1 is MNHEY and CDR2 is SVGAGI in the germline V gene. This CDR3 has 15 amino acids. Profiling relied on immunoSEQ multiplex PCR, and the TCRdb table lists in-frame clones only, not all of them. The repertoire holds 150,000 to 200,000 clones, with 85% to 95% as singletons. The chain couples TRBV6-5 to TRBJ2-1, with TRBD2 matching over 11 bases. The clonotype was recovered from a woman between 55 and 75 years old in good health. Sequenced sample: blood. The CDR3: CASSYTSGGLDRQFF. The CDR3 DNA reads TGTGCCAGCAGTTACACTAGCGGGGGTCTCGATCGGCAGTTCTTC.